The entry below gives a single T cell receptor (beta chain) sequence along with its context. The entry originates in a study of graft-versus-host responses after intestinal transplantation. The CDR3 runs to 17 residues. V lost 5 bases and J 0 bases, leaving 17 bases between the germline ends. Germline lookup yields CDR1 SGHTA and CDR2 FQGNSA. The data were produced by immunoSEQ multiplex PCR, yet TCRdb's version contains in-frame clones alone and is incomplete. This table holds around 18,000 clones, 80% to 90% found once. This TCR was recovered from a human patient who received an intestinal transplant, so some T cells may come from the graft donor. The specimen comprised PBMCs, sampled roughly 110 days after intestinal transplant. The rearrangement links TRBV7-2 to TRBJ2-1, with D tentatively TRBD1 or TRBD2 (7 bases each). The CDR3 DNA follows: TGTGCCAGCAGCCCTGGGAGGGGGCAGGGCTCCTACAATGAGCAGTTCTTC. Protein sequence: CASSPGRGQGSYNEQFF.